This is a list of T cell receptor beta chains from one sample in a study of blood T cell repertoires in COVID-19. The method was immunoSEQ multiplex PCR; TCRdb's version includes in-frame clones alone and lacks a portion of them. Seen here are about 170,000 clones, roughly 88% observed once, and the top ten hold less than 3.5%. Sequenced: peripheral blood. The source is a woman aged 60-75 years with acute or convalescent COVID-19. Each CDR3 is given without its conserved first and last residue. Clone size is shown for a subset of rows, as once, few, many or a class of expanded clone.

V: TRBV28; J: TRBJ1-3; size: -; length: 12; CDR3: ASRGQPTGNTIY
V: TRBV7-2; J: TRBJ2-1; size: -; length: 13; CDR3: ASSLGQGSYNEQF
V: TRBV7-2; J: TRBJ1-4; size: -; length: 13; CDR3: ASSLVQEANEKLF
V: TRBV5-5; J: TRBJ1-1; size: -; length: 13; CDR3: ASSPNLARNTEAF
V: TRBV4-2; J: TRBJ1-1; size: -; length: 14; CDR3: ASSQALGGAEAEAF
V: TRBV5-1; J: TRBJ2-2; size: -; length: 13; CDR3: ASSPGQRNTGELF
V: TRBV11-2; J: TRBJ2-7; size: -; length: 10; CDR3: ASSEGGYEQY
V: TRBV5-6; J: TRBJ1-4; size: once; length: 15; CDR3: ASSPTGGGRRFEKLF
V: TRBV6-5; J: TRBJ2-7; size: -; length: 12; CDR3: ASKGTGGSYEQY
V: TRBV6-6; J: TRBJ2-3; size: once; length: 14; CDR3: ASSYPLAGGTDTQY
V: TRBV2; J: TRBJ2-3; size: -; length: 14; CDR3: ASSPLRGGSTDTQY
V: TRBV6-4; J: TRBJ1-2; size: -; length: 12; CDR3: ASSVEAGSYGYT
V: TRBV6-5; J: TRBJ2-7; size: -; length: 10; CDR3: ASKGGAYEQY
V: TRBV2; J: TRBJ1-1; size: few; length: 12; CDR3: ASRQNPGVAEAF
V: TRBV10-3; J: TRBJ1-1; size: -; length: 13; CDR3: AISLGQSRDTEAF
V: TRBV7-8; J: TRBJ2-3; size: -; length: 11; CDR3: ASSTREKKGQY
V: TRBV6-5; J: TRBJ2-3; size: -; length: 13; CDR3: ASSDRGLGGDTQY
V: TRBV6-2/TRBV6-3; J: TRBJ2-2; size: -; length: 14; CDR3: ASSRGIGGTQGELF
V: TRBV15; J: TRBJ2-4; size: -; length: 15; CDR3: ATSRDLRGVAKNIQY
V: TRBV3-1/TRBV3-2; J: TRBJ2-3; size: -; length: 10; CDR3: ASSPVADTQY
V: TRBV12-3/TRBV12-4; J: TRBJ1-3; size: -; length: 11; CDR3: ASRPEGLKAIY
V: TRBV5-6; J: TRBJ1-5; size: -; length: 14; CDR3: ASSSGTGAASQPQH
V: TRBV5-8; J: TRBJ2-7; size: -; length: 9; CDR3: ASSPNHEQY